Below, 32 T cell receptor beta chains from the same sample are listed, as sequenced in a study of Graves' ophthalmopathy and Graves' hyperthyroidism. Amplification of TCR beta CDR3 regions used RNA transcripts. In the first round, RT-PCR was carried out with HTBI primers, and a multiplex PCR formed the second round. TCRdb reprocessed the multiplex PCR reads via MiXCR and lists one record per CDR3 protein. This table has hundreds of thousands of distinct CDR3 sequences, roughly 21% appearing once. Sequenced material: peripheral blood. The receptors derive from a woman aged 18-29 years with stable Graves' hyperthyroidism.

Concerning this clonotype itself: Since a much larger clone is just one base distant, this may be a read error. The J gene is TRBJ1-5, the V gene TRBV20-1, with D hard to call. The CDR3 is 12 amino acids. V lost 3 bases and J 7 bases, leaving 10 bases between the germline ends. Per the germline V gene, CDR1 is DFQATT and CDR2 is SNEGSKA (reference sequence). The CDR3 DNA follows: TGCAGTGCTAGTGGTATTCCACAGCCCCAGCATTTT. Its translation is CSASGIPQPQHF.

Notes on this clonotype: At one end, the junction sequence differs from germline, possibly due to a read error. The rearrangement links TRBV6-2 or TRBV6-3 to TRBJ1-2; D remains ambiguous. The CDR3 is 12 amino acids. Germline-derived CDR1 and CDR2 are MNHEY and SVGEGT. The CDR3 spells CVSSYRRYGYTF. The DNA for the CDR3 is TGTGTCAGCAGTTACCGGCGCTATGGCTACACCTTC.

This clonotype appeared many times. The gene calls are TRBV7-2 and TRBJ1-1; no reliable D call. V was pared by 5 bases and J by 0 bases, with 10 bases between. Germline CDR1 and CDR2: SGHTA and FQGNSA. The CDR3 consists of 14 residues. This CDR3 reads CASSLGILNTEAFF. CDR3 nucleotide sequence: TGTGCCAGCAGCCTGGGAATTTTGAACACTGAAGCTTTCTTT. The full variable domain, its missing parts supplied by reference TRBV7-2 and TRBJ1-1, is GAGVSQSPSNKVTEKGKDVELRCDPISGHTALYWYRQSLGQGLEFLIYFQGNSAPDKSGLPSDRFSAERTGGSVSTLTIQRTQQEDSAVYLCASSLGILNTEAFFGQGTRLTVV.

The chain links TRBV12-3 or TRBV12-4 to TRBJ1-5; TRBD1 matches at 8 bases. CDR3 length: 14 residues. V gave up 8 bases and J gave up 5 bases; unmatched junction bases: 8. CDR3 in amino acids: CASSTGALYQPQHF. The CDR3 DNA follows: TGTGCCAGCTCGACAGGGGCTCTCTATCAGCCCCAGCATTTT.

This clonotype showed up just a few times. V and J are TRBV28 and TRBJ1-1; 7 nucleotides line up with TRBD1. The CDR3 consists of 19 residues. J was trimmed by 0 bases and V by 1 base; bases with no gene match: 14. In germline, CDR1 is MDHEN, CDR2 SYDVKM. The CDR3 DNA is TGTGCCAGCAGTTTATTCTATACCACCGGCAGGGGGATGAACACTGAAGCTTTCTTT. Encoded protein: CASSLFYTTGRGMNTEAFF.

This clonotype was counted ten times or more. The chain carries TRBV9 and TRBJ2-2; 12 positions agree with TRBD2. After removal of 4 bases from V and 2 bases from J, the junction contained 6 bases not matched to a gene. In germline, CDR1 is SGDLS, CDR2 YYNGEE. The CDR3 contains 17 residues. In nucleotides, the CDR3 is TGTGCCAGCAGCCCCCGGACTAGCGGGACCAACACCGGGGAGCTGTTTTTT. Its translation: CASSPRTSGTNTGELFF.

This clonotype was found many times. This chain uses TRBV6-5 with TRBJ2-2; D is possibly TRBD2 (5 bases). The CDR3 sequence is 15 residues long. The germline V gene encodes CDR1 MNHEY and CDR2 SVGAGI. Trimming left V 0 bases short and J 4 bases short, with 9 bases between. CDR3 sequence (DNA): TGTGCCAGCAGTTACTCTGAGGGATTCACCGGGGAGCTGTTTTTT. Its translation is CASSYSEGFTGELFF.

This clonotype was counted ten times or more. The V call is TRBV20-1, the J call TRBJ1-1; 8 bases map to TRBD1. The CDR3 loop spans 16 amino acids. CDR1 is DFQATT, CDR2 SNEGSKA, per germline (reference sequence). Trimming took 6 bases from V and 1 from J; bases not matched to a gene: 13. The CDR3 reads CSASGPIRGQNTEAFF. The CDR3 DNA follows: TGCAGTGCCTCAGGCCCAATCAGGGGGCAGAACACTGAAGCTTTCTTT.

This clonotype was detected ten times or more. The V and J genes are TRBV27 and TRBJ2-5; the D is unclear. Trimming took off 4 bases at V and 7 bases at J, with 13 bases between the two ends. The CDR3 length is 13 residues. The germline V gene has CDR1 MNHEY and CDR2 SMNVEV (reference sequence). CDR3 nucleotides: TGTGCCAGCAGTTACACACCGTGGGGGACCCAGTACTTC. This codes for CASSYTPWGTQYF.

The rearrangement links TRBV29-1 to TRBJ1-1; D gene unclear. The CDR3 is 8 amino acids. From germline, CDR1 is SQVTM and CDR2 ANQGSEA. Trimming shortened V by 7 bases and J by 8 bases, and 5 bases separated the two germline ends. For the CDR3, the DNA is TGCAGCGACTTCGAAGCTTTCTTT. Its translation is CSDFEAFF. Full variable domain (rest looked up from reference TRBV29-1 and TRBJ1-1): SAVISQKPSRDICQRGTSLTIQCQVDSQVTMMFWYRQQPGQSLTLIATANQGSEATYESGFVIDKFPISRPNLTFSTLTVSNMSPEDSSIYLCSDFEAFFGQGTRLTVV.

The genes are TRBV11-2 and TRBJ2-7; D ambiguous. The CDR3 spans 16 residues. Deletions cut 1 base from V and 4 bases from J, with 17 bases between. In germline, CDR1 is SGHAT, CDR2 FQNNGV. The CDR3 DNA sequence: TGTGCCAGCAGCTTAGTCCAGGCCTACCCGAATTACGAGCAGTACTTC. It specifies CASSLVQAYPNYEQYF.

In its sample, this clonotype was seen many times. The chain has TRBV27 and TRBJ2-5; D is tentatively TRBD1 or TRBD2 (5 bases each). CDR3 length: 14 amino acids. The V gene lost 1 base and the J gene lost 0 bases, with 6 bases spanning the gap. CDR1 is MNHEY and CDR2 is SMNVEV in the germline V gene (reference sequence). CDR3 loop: CASSLLGDQETQYF. DNA of the CDR3: TGTGCCAGCAGTTTATTGGGGGACCAAGAGACCCAGTACTTC.

This clonotype was observed a handful of times. J is TRBJ2-3 and V is TRBV11-2, with TRBD2 matching over 11 bases. Germline V gene lookup returns CDR1 SGHAT and CDR2 FQNNGV. CDR3 length equals 18 residues. The trim removed 1 base at V and 6 bases at J, leaving 12 bases unmatched. The CDR3 coding sequence is TGTGCCAGCAGCTTAGGATGGACGGTAGCGGGAGGGCCGGATACGCAGTATTTT. This encodes CASSLGWTVAGGPDTQYF.

This clonotype was seen at least ten times. V and J are TRBV12-3 or TRBV12-4 and TRBJ2-5; the match to TRBD2 covers 8 bases. The CDR3 has 17 residues. V lost 3 bases and J lost 1; bases outside the gene matches: 10. The CDR3 here is CASSFLLIAGRQETQYF. For the CDR3, the DNA is TGTGCCAGCAGTTTCCTTCTCATAGCGGGACGCCAAGAGACCCAGTACTTC.

Details on this clonotype: This may be a read error: a much more frequent sequence differs by one nucleotide. The gene calls are TRBV2 and TRBJ2-7, with D perhaps matching TRBD2 (6 bases). CDR1 and CDR2 from the germline V gene are SNHLY and FYNNEI. The CDR3 contains 12 residues. This chain's CDR3 is CVGGQGSYEQYF. The CDR3 DNA is TGTGTCGGAGGGCAGGGTTCCTACGAGCAGTACTTC.

V is TRBV7-6 and J is TRBJ2-7, with D perhaps TRBD2 (6 bases). This CDR3 contains 12 residues. Germline V gene sequence: CDR1 SGHVS, CDR2 FNYEAQ. The V end was cut by 5 bases, the J end by 5 bases, with 10 bases between. CDR3 nucleotide sequence: TGTGCCAGCAGCACGGGACTTGACGAGCAGTACTTC. Protein product: CASSTGLDEQYF.

The table lists this clonotype with many counts. One junction end does not reproduce the germline sequence, and a read error may be involved. The chain employs TRBV12-3 or TRBV12-4 and TRBJ1-1, with D uncertain. The CDR3 covers 13 residues. This CDR3 reads CASNGRPNTEAFF. CDR3 nucleotide sequence: TGTGCCAGCAACGGACGACCGAACACTGAAGCGTTCTTT.

This clonotype was found many times. This chain joins TRBV6-2 or TRBV6-3 and TRBJ2-2, with D hard to call. The CDR3 covers 14 residues. Per the germline V gene, CDR1 is MNHEY and CDR2 is SVGEGT. Trimming took off 11 bases at V and 3 bases at J, with 16 bases between the two ends. The CDR3 is CAGRGLEHTGELFF. CDR3 DNA: TGTGCCGGGCGAGGCTTAGAGCACACCGGGGAGCTGTTTTTT.

The V call is TRBV9, the J call TRBJ1-5, with D possibly matching TRBD1 (5 bases). Deletions cut 3 bases from V and 5 bases from J, with 9 bases between. CDR1 and CDR2 (germline): SGDLS, YYNGEE. There are 13 residues in the CDR3. The CDR3 DNA follows: TGTGCCAGCAGCGCGCAGGGTGATCAGCCCCAGCATTTT. Protein: CASSAQGDQPQHF.

There are many counts of this clonotype. This chain joins TRBV7-8 and TRBJ2-5; possibly TRBD2 for D (6 bases). This CDR3 has 16 amino acids. V was trimmed by 2 bases and J by 1 base, leaving 14 bases between them. In germline, CDR1 is SGHVS, CDR2 FQNEAQ. CDR3 loop: CASSLHRDFGQETQYF. In DNA, the CDR3 is TGTGCCAGCAGCTTACATAGGGACTTCGGCCAAGAGACCCAGTACTTC.

This clonotype was picked up many times. The chain combines TRBV9 with TRBJ2-5; D not resolved. The CDR3 extends over 16 amino acids. V lost 2 bases to trimming and J lost 5 bases, with 19 bases between them. Germline V gives CDR1 SGDLS, CDR2 YYNGEE. CDR3 loop: CASSVGTGLPSETQYF. The CDR3 DNA reads as TGTGCCAGCAGCGTGGGAACGGGCCTTCCCTCGGAGACCCAGTACTTC.

Many counts were recorded for this clonotype. This chain uses TRBV6-1 with TRBJ1-1; the match to TRBD1 covers 7 bases. V shed 8 bases and J 1 base; nucleotides not matched to a gene: 7. This CDR3 comprises 14 residues. Germline loops: CDR1 MNHNS, CDR2 SASEGT. CDR3 in amino acids: CASSPTGPNTEAFF. The DNA of the CDR3 is TGTGCCAGCTCACCGACAGGGCCGAACACTGAAGCTTTCTTT.

The CDR3 DNA reads as TGTGCCAGCAGTCCCGATTCCCCTGAAGCTTTCTTT. Amino acid sequence: CASSPDSPEAFF. The chain employs TRBV12-3 or TRBV12-4 and TRBJ1-1; the D is unclear. V lost 5 bases and J 6 bases, leaving 10 bases between the germline ends. The CDR3 runs 12 residues.

The V call is TRBV6-2 or TRBV6-3, the J call TRBJ2-7, with D perhaps assigned TRBD1 or TRBD2 (6 bases each). The CDR3 covers 15 residues. CDR1 is MNHEY and CDR2 is SVGEGT in the germline V gene. The V and J ends lost 5 bases and 5 bases respectively, with 19 bases between them. CDR3 protein: CASSNRDNPSDEQYF. As DNA, the CDR3 is TGTGCCAGCAGTAACCGGGACAATCCTAGCGACGAGCAGTACTTC.

This clonotype was detected many times. The chain joins TRBV6-1 to TRBJ2-6, with D possibly TRBD1 on 5 matching bases. Trimming shortened V by 5 bases and J by 0 bases, and 17 bases separated the two germline ends. Per the germline V gene, CDR1 is MNHNS and CDR2 is SASEGT. This CDR3 spans 18 amino acids. The CDR3: CASSKTQGVSSGANVLTF. Here the CDR3 DNA reads TGTGCCAGCAGTAAGACCCAAGGGGTTAGCTCTGGGGCCAACGTCCTGACTTTC.

The V and J genes are TRBV6-2 or TRBV6-3 and TRBJ2-2, with 8 bases fitting TRBD1. The CDR3 spans 16 residues. Per germline, CDR1 MNHEY and CDR2 SVGEGT. The V gene end was trimmed by 2 bases and the J gene end by 2 bases; junction bases not matched to a gene: 4. Here the CDR3 reads CASSYTGTGNTGELFF. The DNA of the CDR3 is TGTGCCAGCAGTTACACCGGGACAGGAAACACCGGGGAGCTGTTTTTT.

This clonotype was counted many times. The J gene is TRBJ1-5, the V gene TRBV24-1; perhaps TRBD1 as D (5 bases). V lost 9 bases and J lost 0, with 14 bases in between. Germline lookup yields CDR1 KGHDR and CDR2 SFDVKD. This CDR3 spans 15 amino acids. This chain's CDR3 is CATSSGRYSNQPQHF. CDR3 in DNA: TGTGCCACCTCCTCAGGGAGATATAGCAATCAGCCCCAGCATTTT.

The chain couples TRBV12-3 or TRBV12-4 to TRBJ2-7; a weak D match, TRBD1 (5 bases). CDR3 length equals 15 residues. The germline V and J ends were trimmed by 0 bases and 2 bases, with 11 bases remaining between them. CDR3: CASSLAAGFTYEQYF. As DNA, the CDR3 is TGTGCCAGCAGTTTAGCGGCAGGGTTTACCTACGAGCAGTACTTC.

This clonotype was observed a few times. The rearrangement links TRBV6-5 to TRBJ2-3, with D maybe TRBD2 (6 bases). The germline V gene encodes CDR1 MNHEY and CDR2 SVGAGI. There are 16 residues in the CDR3. Trimming took off 2 bases at V and 0 bases at J, with 12 bases between the two ends. The CDR3 region has the DNA TGTGCCAGCAGTTACGGGTTGGGGGGAAGCACAGATACGCAGTATTTT. Translation: CASSYGLGGSTDTQYF.

This clonotype was seen at least ten times. The V and J genes are TRBV20-1 and TRBJ2-2; D call uncertain. Germline CDR1 and CDR2: DFQATT and SNEGSKA (reference sequence). Trimming cost V 0 bases and J 0 bases, with 11 bases left between them. The CDR3 spans 16 residues. Here the CDR3 DNA reads TGCAGTGCTAGAGATCCCTTTCAGGCGAACACCGGGGAGCTGTTTTTT. This codes for CSARDPFQANTGELFF.

This clonotype was seen at least ten times. The rearrangement links TRBV24-1 to TRBJ2-7; 10 nucleotides match TRBD1. The CDR3 loop spans 15 amino acids. In germline, CDR1 is KGHDR, CDR2 SFDVKD. V was pared by 9 bases and J by 7 bases, with 14 bases of the junction left unmatched. CDR3 sequence: CATSLFGQGVKEQYF. The CDR3 bases are TGTGCCACCTCGTTGTTTGGACAGGGGGTTAAAGAGCAGTACTTC.

This clonotype has more than one count but fewer than ten. J is TRBJ2-2 and V is TRBV14; tentative D call: TRBD1 (6 bases). Trimming removed 4 bases at V and 4 bases at J, with 16 bases between. The CDR3 is made up of 16 amino acids. CDR1 SGHDN and CDR2 FVKESK come from the germline V gene. In nucleotides, the CDR3 is TGTGCCAGCAGCCCCAGACCGGGACATTTCACCGGGGAGCTGTTTTTT. Amino acid sequence: CASSPRPGHFTGELFF. The full variable domain, with the rest looked up from reference TRBV14 and TRBJ2-2, is EAGVTQFPSHSVIEKGQTVTLRCDPISGHDNLYWYRRVMGKEIKFLLHFVKESKQDESGMPNNRFLAERTGGTYSTLKVQPAELEDSGVYFCASSPRPGHFTGELFFGEGSRLTVL.